The 16 T cell receptor beta chains below all came from one sample that was sequenced in a study of cytomegalovirus exposure and HLA in healthy donors. Researchers ran the PCR with 60 Vbeta and 13 Jbeta primers. Sequenced by immunoSEQ multiplex PCR; TCRdb stores in-frame clones only, minus some. The table records some 150,000 clones, 74% of them present only once. The sequenced sample consisted of PBMCs. The receptor set was obtained from a man between 18 and 29 years old in good health and CMV-seropositive.

The chain uses TRBV28 and TRBJ2-5; 9 nucleotides agree with TRBD2. V shed 2 bases, J shed 3 bases, and the junction held 1 base outside the gene matches. The CDR3 is 14 residues long. Per germline, CDR1 MDHEN and CDR2 SYDVKM. This CDR3 reads CASSLLAGKETQYF. The DNA for the CDR3 is TGTGCCAGCAGTTTACTAGCGGGGAAAGAGACCCAGTACTTC.

V and J are TRBV19 and TRBJ2-7; D is perhaps TRBD1 (8 bases). V was shortened by 5 bases and J by 9 bases, with 17 bases between the two germline ends. Germline V CDR1 and CDR2: LNHDA, SQIVND (reference sequence). This CDR3 region has 13 residues. The CDR3 nucleotides read TGTGCCAGTAGTGACGGACAGGGAGGGACGCAGTACTTC. Its protein is CASSDGQGGTQYF.

The chain carries TRBV25-1 and TRBJ2-7; maybe TRBD1 (5 bases). Germline V gene lookup returns CDR1 MGHDK and CDR2 SYGVNS. V was trimmed by 5 bases and J by 7 bases, leaving 15 bases between them. CDR3 length: 13 residues. CDR3 amino acids: CASSLRTPTEQYF. The CDR3, as DNA: TGTGCCAGCAGTTTAAGGACACCCACTGAGCAGTACTTC.

The gene calls are TRBV14 and TRBJ1-6; no reliable D call. The CDR3 has 14 residues. Germline CDR1 SGHDN, CDR2 FVKESK. Trimming stripped 6 bases from V and 0 bases from J, with 6 bases between. The CDR3 coding sequence is TGTGCCAGCAGGTCGAGCTCCTATAATTCACCCCTCCACTTT. Translating gives CASRSSSYNSPLHF.

This clone is a singleton in its sample. This chain uses TRBV19 with TRBJ2-7; 9 bases line up with TRBD1. This CDR3 comprises 15 residues. Germline values: CDR1 LNHDA, CDR2 SQIVND (reference sequence). V dropped 4 bases and J dropped 6; count of bases not matched to a gene: 10. As DNA, the CDR3 is TGTGCCAGTAGTAACTCTTGGACAGGGGTGGTCGAGCAGTACTTC. The encoded protein is CASSNSWTGVVEQYF.

The V gene is TRBV4-1, the J gene TRBJ2-5, with a weak D call TRBD2 (7 bases). Trimming cost V 3 bases and J 4 bases, with 18 bases left between them. The CDR3 length is 16 residues. From germline, CDR1 is MGHRA and CDR2 YSYEKL. In DNA form, the CDR3 reads TGCGCCAGCAGCCAGGGGGGGTACAGGGAAGGAGAGACCCAGTACTTC. Residues: CASSQGGYREGETQYF.

The chain employs TRBV5-8 and TRBJ2-3, with D possibly TRBD1 on 5 matching bases. V lost 0 bases, J lost 0 bases, and 8 bases lay in between. Germline CDR1 and CDR2: SGHTS and YDEGEE. This CDR3 has 15 residues. This chain's CDR3 is CASSLGQISTDTQYF. The CDR3 DNA follows: TGTGCCAGCAGCTTGGGACAGATAAGCACAGATACGCAGTATTTT.

CDR3 in amino acids: CASSPAGEQFF. CDR3 bases: TGTGCCAGCAGCCCTGCGGGGGAGCAGTTCTTC. This chain uses TRBV11-2 with TRBJ2-1, with D possibly being TRBD2 (6 bases). The CDR3 sequence is 11 residues long. Germline values: CDR1 SGHAT, CDR2 FQNNGV. The V gene lost 5 bases and the J gene lost 10 bases, with 9 bases spanning the gap.

In this sample, this clone turned up once. CDR3 DNA sequence: TGCGCCAGCAGCTTTAGACGGACAGGGACCTACGAGCAGTACTTC. Its translation is CASSFRRTGTYEQYF. The J gene is TRBJ2-7, the V gene TRBV5-1; 8 bases map to TRBD1. This CDR3 has 15 amino acids. Trimming at V came to 2 bases and at J to 2 bases, leaving 6 bases not matched to a gene. Germline loops: CDR1 SGHRS, CDR2 YFSETQ.

In nucleotides, the CDR3 is TGTGCCAGCAGTTACCACAGAGCAACTAATGAAAAACTGTTTTTT. Encoded protein: CASSYHRATNEKLFF. This chain links TRBV6-5 with TRBJ1-4; D is unclear. This CDR3 has 15 residues. The V gene lost 2 bases and the J gene lost 0 bases, with 7 bases spanning the gap. CDR1 MNHEY and CDR2 SVGAGI come from the germline V gene.

This clone was seen once. The chain links TRBV15 to TRBJ2-7, with D possibly being TRBD2 (6 bases). CDR1 LNHNV and CDR2 YYDKDF come from the germline V gene (reference sequence). This CDR3 has 16 residues. V lost 5 bases and J lost 0, with 17 bases in between. The CDR3 sequence: CATSSVAGGLSYEQYF. DNA for the CDR3: TGTGCCACCAGCTCCGTTGCCGGAGGGCTCTCCTACGAGCAGTACTTC.

Of note for this clone: One end of the junction is discordant with germline, which a read error may explain. The V gene is TRBV7-9, the J gene TRBJ1-4; a weak D match, TRBD1 (6 bases). Germline assignment: CDR1 SEHNR and CDR2 FQNEAQ (reference sequence). This CDR3 is built from 12 residues. The CDR3 DNA sequence: TGTTCCAGCAGCTTGGGCAGGGGAGAACTGTTTTTT. Translation gives CSSSLGRGELFF. Full variable domain (remainder filled in from reference TRBV7-9 and TRBJ1-4): DTGVSQNPRHKITKRGQNVTFRCDPISEHNRLYWYRQTLGQGPEFLTYFQNEAQLEKSRLLSDRFSAERPKGSFSTLEIQRTEQGDSAMYLCSSSLGRGELFFGSGTQLSVL.

The rearrangement uses TRBV2 and TRBJ2-7; D might be TRBD2 (6 bases). The CDR3 has 14 amino acids. V lost 3 bases to trimming and J lost 2 bases, with 11 bases between them. Germline V gene lookup returns CDR1 SNHLY and CDR2 FYNNEI. The CDR3 protein is CASSERDSPYEQYF. The CDR3 DNA reads as TGTGCCAGCAGTGAGAGGGACTCCCCCTACGAGCAGTACTTC.

The V and J genes are TRBV19 and TRBJ2-7; 7 bases are a match to TRBD1. This CDR3 has 13 residues. With 4 bases clipped from V and 3 bases from J, the junction kept 3 bases outside the gene matches. Germline V gene sequence: CDR1 LNHDA, CDR2 SQIVND (reference sequence). Written as DNA, the CDR3 is TGTGCCAGTAGTAATAGACAGGGCTACGAGCAGTACTTC. It yields the protein CASSNRQGYEQYF.

This clone occurred a few times. The chain uses TRBV5-1 and TRBJ2-6; the D gene is possibly TRBD2 (5 bases). Trimming stripped 0 bases from V and 3 bases from J, with 10 bases between. The CDR3 runs to 16 residues. From germline, CDR1 is SGHRS and CDR2 YFSETQ. The CDR3 coding sequence is TGCGCCAGCAGCTTGGGGGAAGGGAGTGGGGCCAACGTCCTGACTTTC. It yields the protein CASSLGEGSGANVLTF.

This clone was counted a single time. V gene TRBV7-3 combines with J gene TRBJ2-3; 8 positions match TRBD2. J gave up 2 bases and V 5 bases, and 3 bases lay outside the gene matches. Germline CDR1 SGHTA, CDR2 FQGTGA. The CDR3 length is 14 residues. The CDR3 protein is CASSPGLATDTQYF. In DNA, the CDR3 is TGTGCCAGCAGCCCCGGACTAGCCACAGATACGCAGTATTTT.